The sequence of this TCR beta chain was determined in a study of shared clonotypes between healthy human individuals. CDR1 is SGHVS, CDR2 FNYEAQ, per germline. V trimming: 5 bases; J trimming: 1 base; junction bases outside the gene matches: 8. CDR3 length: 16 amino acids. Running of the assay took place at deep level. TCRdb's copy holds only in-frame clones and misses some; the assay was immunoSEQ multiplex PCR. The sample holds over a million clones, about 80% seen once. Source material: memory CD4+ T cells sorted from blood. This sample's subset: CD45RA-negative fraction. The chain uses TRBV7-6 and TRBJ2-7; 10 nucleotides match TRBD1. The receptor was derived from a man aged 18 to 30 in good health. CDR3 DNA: TGTGCCAGCAGCCCCTACGACAGGGGGCTTTCCTACGAGCAGTACTTC. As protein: CASSPYDRGLSYEQYF.